The clone carrying this TCR beta chain was counted many times. Antigen unknown. These data are taken from a study of early T cells in non-severe SARS-CoV-2 infection. Study in general: Sequencing was performed on bulk RNA from unsorted whole blood, leaving chains unpaired.

Germline lookup yields CDR1 SNHLY and CDR2 FYNNEI. V was shortened by 10 bases and J by 1 base, with 15 bases between the two germline ends. The CDR3 loop spans 14 amino acids. General study findings and limits: Database matching using VDJdb favored anti-spike CD8 responses, with private and CD4 specificities left missing.

MiXCR, run by TCRdb on the 5' RACE reads, gives a single entry per CDR3 protein. Here the sample spans about 39,000 distinct CDR3 sequences, approximately 6% being singletons. The clonotype originates from an adult who was a healthcare worker with PCR-confirmed SARS-CoV-2 infection or an uninfected control (not recorded which). Sample: whole blood, taken at baseline. This chain uses TRBV2 with TRBJ2-3; D might be TRBD2 (6 bases). The CDR3 DNA sequence: TGTGCCATCGGAGGGGTAGCGGGCACAGATACGCAGTATTTT. It is translated as CAIGGVAGTDTQYF.